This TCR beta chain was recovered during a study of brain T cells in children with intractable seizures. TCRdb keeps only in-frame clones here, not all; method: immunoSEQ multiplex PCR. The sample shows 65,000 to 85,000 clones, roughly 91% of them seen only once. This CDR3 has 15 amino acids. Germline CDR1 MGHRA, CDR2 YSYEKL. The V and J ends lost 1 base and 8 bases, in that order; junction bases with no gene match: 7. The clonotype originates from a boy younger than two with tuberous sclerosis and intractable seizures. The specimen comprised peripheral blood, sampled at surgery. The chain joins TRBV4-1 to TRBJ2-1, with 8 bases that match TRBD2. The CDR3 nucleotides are TGCGCCAGCAGCCAAGGTAGCGGGGTAGGGGATGAGCAGTTCTTC. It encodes CASSQGSGVGDEQFF.